This T cell receptor (beta chain) was retrieved from a study of PD-1 and CTLA-4 blockade in melanoma. V lost 0 bases, J lost 0 bases, and 10 bases lay in between. The CDR3 has 16 amino acids. Germline V gene lookup returns CDR1 SGHDT and CDR2 YYEEEE. This clone has just a few counts. TCRdb keeps only in-frame clones here, not all; method: immunoSEQ multiplex PCR. The sample shows 31,000 or so clones, about 88% of them seen only once. The chain couples TRBV5-6 to TRBJ1-3, with TRBD1 as a possible D gene (6 bases). The receptor was derived from a human donor with melanoma. This specimen consisted of CD8+ T cells from peripheral blood, obtained from a patient given anti-PD-1 treatment. The CDR3 coding sequence is TGTGCCAGCAGCTTGGGGGGGCCTTTCTCTGGAAACACCATATATTTT. Its protein product is CASSLGGPFSGNTIYF.